The 24 T cell receptor beta chains listed next were all sequenced from one sample in a study of T cell responses to AZD1222 COVID-19 vaccine. Profiling relied on immunoSEQ multiplex PCR, and the TCRdb table lists in-frame clones only, not all of them. The repertoire has 99,000 or so clones, 88% of them found once; the top ten carry 2% to 3%. This specimen was peripheral blood, taken on day 0 of AZD1222 vaccination. The receptors originated from an adult in good health.

The chain joins TRBV12-3 or TRBV12-4 to TRBJ2-1, with D possibly being TRBD2 (6 bases). The CDR3 spans 12 residues. Deletions cut 8 bases from V and 5 bases from J, with 10 bases between. This chain's CDR3 is CASVGGNNEQFF. As DNA, the CDR3 is TGTGCCAGCGTTGGCGGGAACAATGAGCAGTTCTTC.

This sequence joins TRBV12-3 or TRBV12-4 and TRBJ1-2, with D possibly TRBD1 on 5 matching bases. With 7 bases removed from V and 6 bases from J, the gap between germline ends came to 12 bases. There are 12 residues in the CDR3. The CDR3, as DNA: TGTGCCAGCACTAGGCAGGGCGATGGCTACACCTTC. Amino acid sequence: CASTRQGDGYTF.

This chain links TRBV10-1 with TRBJ2-7; TRBD1 might be the D (6 bases). The CDR3 contains 16 residues. In germline, CDR1 is WNHNN, CDR2 SYGVQD (reference sequence). V was pared by 2 bases and J by 0 bases, with 14 bases between. As DNA, the CDR3 is TGCGCCAGCAGTGAGGTTCAGGGGTTAAGCTCCTACGAGCAGTACTTC. Its translation: CASSEVQGLSSYEQYF.

V gene TRBV3-1 (or the pseudogene TRBV3-2) combines with J gene TRBJ1-1, with D uncertain. CDR1 LGHDT and CDR2 YNNKEL come from the germline V gene (reference sequence). V was trimmed by 1 base and J by 3 bases, leaving 12 bases between them. The CDR3 length is 15 residues. The chain's CDR3 is CASSQAAVGDTEAFF. CDR3 in DNA: TGTGCCAGCAGCCAAGCAGCCGTTGGGGACACTGAAGCTTTCTTT.

The chain joins TRBV4-3 to TRBJ1-6, with TRBD1 as a possible D gene (6 bases). CDR1 and CDR2 from the germline V gene are LGHNA and YSLEER. Trimming removed 3 bases at V and 6 bases at J, with 12 bases between. This CDR3 comprises 15 residues. The CDR3 sequence is CASSQDAQGNSPLHF. CDR3 DNA: TGCGCCAGCAGCCAGGATGCACAGGGTAATTCACCCCTCCACTTT.

V and J are TRBV5-1 and TRBJ2-7; D not certain. V was clipped by 1 base and J by 5 bases, with 4 bases between them. Germline V gives CDR1 SGHRS, CDR2 YFSETQ. The CDR3 sequence is 11 residues long. This CDR3 is CASSLLDEQYF. The CDR3 coding sequence is TGCGCCAGCAGCTTGCTCGACGAGCAGTACTTC.

This chain's CDR3 is CASGPGAVYNEQFF. In DNA form, the CDR3 reads TGTGCCAGTGGACCGGGAGCTGTCTACAATGAGCAGTTCTTC. This sequence joins TRBV19 and TRBJ2-1; tentatively, D is TRBD2 (6 bases). The CDR3 has 14 amino acids. Per the germline V gene, CDR1 is LNHDA and CDR2 is SQIVND (reference sequence). V was trimmed by 8 bases and J by 3 bases, leaving 14 bases between them.

The rearrangement links TRBV3-1 (or the pseudogene TRBV3-2) to TRBJ1-2; D call uncertain. Trimming took 1 base from V and 8 from J, leaving 14 bases between them. Germline V gene lookup returns CDR1 LGHDT and CDR2 YNNKEL (reference sequence). This CDR3 contains 14 residues. In DNA form, the CDR3 reads TGTGCCAGCAGCCAAGGGAAGTCCTTCGGGGGCTACACCTTC. Amino acids: CASSQGKSFGGYTF.

The CDR3 protein is CASSEWHTTSTDTQYF. The DNA of the CDR3 is TGTGCCAGCAGTGAATGGCACACGACTAGCACAGATACGCAGTATTTT. This sequence joins TRBV6-1 and TRBJ2-3, with D unclear. V was cut by 2 bases and J by 0 bases, with 12 bases left in between. The CDR3 covers 16 residues. CDR1 and CDR2 from the germline V gene are MNHNS and SASEGT.

The rearrangement joins TRBV5-1 to TRBJ1-2; 10 nucleotides agree with TRBD1. This CDR3 spans 14 amino acids. The J segment lost 3 bases and the V segment lost 5 bases, leaving 4 bases of the junction unmatched. Germline loops: CDR1 SGHRS, CDR2 YFSETQ. CDR3 nucleotides: TGCGCCAGCAGGTTCGGACAGGGGGACTATGGCTACACCTTC. Amino acid sequence: CASRFGQGDYGYTF.

V is TRBV28 and J is TRBJ1-1; no clear D gene. Germline CDR1 reads MDHEN; CDR2 reads SYDVKM. The CDR3 sequence is 13 residues long. The V end lost 5 bases, the J end lost 1 base, and 8 bases lay between the germline ends. CDR3 nucleotides: TGTGCCAGCAGTGCGAAGCGGAACACTGAAGCTTTCTTT. Encoded protein: CASSAKRNTEAFF. Looking up the rest from reference TRBV28 and TRBJ1-1 gives the full variable domain: DVKVTQSSRYLVKRTGEKVFLECVQDMDHENMFWYRQDPGLGLRLIYFSYDVKMKEKGDIPEGYSVSREKKERFSLILESASTNQTSMYLCASSAKRNTEAFFGQGTRLTVV.

In its sample, this clone was seen a few times. This chain joins TRBV20-1 and TRBJ2-2, with D unclear. Germline CDR1 is DFQATT and CDR2 is SNEGSKA (reference sequence). This CDR3 region has 12 residues. Trimming took off 3 bases at V and 5 bases at J, with 7 bases between the two ends. CDR3 sequence (DNA): TGCAGTGCTAGTGTGGGGACCGGGGAGCTGTTTTTT. Translated, it gives CSASVGTGELFF.

V usage is TRBV27 and J usage is TRBJ1-2, with TRBD1 matching over 8 bases. CDR1 and CDR2 (germline): MNHEY, SMNVEV (reference sequence). Trimming cost V 2 bases and J 4 bases; bases outside gene matches: 6. The CDR3 has 15 amino acids. DNA of the CDR3: TGTGCCAGCAGTTTAGGGGCAGGGGGCACCTATGGCTACACCTTC. The encoded protein is CASSLGAGGTYGYTF.

Only one count was recorded for this clone. The V and J genes are TRBV28 and TRBJ1-5, with a tentative D call TRBD1 (5 bases). Per germline, CDR1 MDHEN and CDR2 SYDVKM. This CDR3 is built from 14 residues. The ends were cut back, 3 bases at V and 4 bases at J, with 10 bases in the middle. The CDR3 DNA is TGTGCCAGCAGTTTCCGACAGATAAATCAGCCCCAGCATTTT. This codes for CASSFRQINQPQHF.

This clone has more than one count but fewer than ten. CDR3 nucleotide sequence: TGTGCCAGCAGTGAAGCCCCAGGGCGGGGGGCGCGTTACACCGGGGAGCTGTTTTTT. Its protein product is CASSEAPGRGARYTGELFF. The chain recombines TRBV2 with TRBJ2-2; 8 positions match TRBD2. Losses at the gene ends were 0 bases for V and 3 bases for J; bases not matched to a gene: 12. The germline gives CDR1 SNHLY, CDR2 FYNNEI. The CDR3 is 19 residues long.

For this clone: Other DNA sequences of this sample code for an identical CDR3. The chain combines TRBV19 with TRBJ2-5, with D unresolved. Trimming pared 2 bases from V and 8 bases from J, leaving 6 bases between. This CDR3 contains 11 residues. CDR1 and CDR2 from the germline V gene are LNHDA and SQIVND (reference sequence). CDR3 sequence (DNA): TGTGCCAGTAGTATAAGAGAAACCCAGTACTTC. As protein: CASSIRETQYF.

The genes are TRBV5-1 and TRBJ1-2; the match to TRBD1 covers 8 bases. Germline V gene sequence: CDR1 SGHRS, CDR2 YFSETQ. The CDR3 totals 13 residues. Germline trimming cut 4 bases from V and 8 bases from J; bases unmatched to any gene: 7. In DNA form, the CDR3 reads TGCGCCAGCAGCGCGACAGGGGTAGGAGGCTACACCTTC. It codes for CASSATGVGGYTF.

This chain joins TRBV4-2 and TRBJ2-1, with D possibly being TRBD1 (6 bases). Trimming pared 1 base from V and 9 bases from J, leaving 16 bases between. The CDR3 consists of 15 residues. Germline CDR1 and CDR2: LGHNA and YNFKEQ. The CDR3: CASSQASEGVAEQFF. The CDR3 DNA reads TGTGCCAGCAGCCAAGCAAGTGAGGGGGTGGCTGAGCAGTTCTTC.

The V call is TRBV9, the J call TRBJ2-1, with 7 nucleotides matching TRBD2. V was clipped by 5 bases and J by 0 bases; unmatched bases: 5. This CDR3 is 15 amino acids long. Germline V gene data show CDR1 as SGDLS and CDR2 as YYNGEE. The CDR3, as DNA: TGTGCCAGCAGTCGCGGGGGAAGCTCCTACAATGAGCAGTTCTTC. Translated, it gives CASSRGGSSYNEQFF.

The chain joins TRBV6-4 to TRBJ2-3, with D possibly being TRBD1 (6 bases). The CDR3 length is 12 residues. V was pared by 6 bases and J by 4 bases, with 8 bases between. The germline V gene has CDR1 MRHNA and CDR2 SNTAGT. The CDR3 bases are TGTGCCAGCAGGGGGGCCGCAGATACGCAGTATTTT. Its translation is CASRGAADTQYF.

J is TRBJ1-3 and V is TRBV3-1 (or the pseudogene TRBV3-2); TRBD1 might be the D (6 bases). Germline values: CDR1 LGHDT, CDR2 YNNKEL (reference sequence). Between the trimmed V and J ends, which lost 9 bases and 0 bases, there was a span of 12 bases. This CDR3 is 14 amino acids long. The CDR3 DNA follows: TGTGCCAGTGGGGGCCGAGACTCTGGAAACACCATATATTTT. Amino acids: CASGGRDSGNTIYF.

The genes are TRBV11-3 and TRBJ2-5; no definite D call. Germline CDR1 reads SGHNT; CDR2 reads YENEEA. The V and J ends lost 5 bases and 4 bases respectively, with 14 bases between them. The CDR3 loop spans 14 amino acids. In DNA, the CDR3 is TGTGCCAGCAGCCCGCCTGGGTTGTCAGAGACCCAGTACTTC. Translating gives CASSPPGLSETQYF.

The chain carries TRBV6-5 and TRBJ1-1, with 7 bases identical to TRBD1. Germline values: CDR1 MNHEY, CDR2 SVGAGI. V lost 9 bases and J lost 2; bases outside the gene matches: 9. The CDR3 totals 14 residues. In DNA, the CDR3 is TGTGCCAGTGGGAACAGGGGCTTCAACACTGAAGCTTTCTTT. It yields the protein CASGNRGFNTEAFF.

This clone was counted only a few times. The genes are TRBV5-6 and TRBJ2-3; D remains unclear. Germline lookup yields CDR1 SGHDT and CDR2 YYEEEE. Trimming took 3 bases from V and 6 from J, leaving 5 bases between them. This CDR3 is built from 11 residues. The CDR3 nucleotides read TGTGCCAGCAGCTCAAGGGATACGCAGTATTTT. It translates to CASSSRDTQYF.